This T cell receptor beta chain was sequenced during a study of blood T cell repertoires in COVID-19. Study details: Material from acute and convalescent COVID-19 was sourced from the United States, Italy and Spain. In each case, the material was cDNA or gDNA derived from T cells, B-cell-depleted T cells, or PBMCs.

In the original processing: By means of reference gene primer amplification, nucleated cell counts were estimated. Some clones are missing from TCRdb's copy, which holds only in-frame ones; the method was immunoSEQ multiplex PCR. V and J calls and clone size are those listed in that table; D and trimming were worked out from the DNA. The data hold around 290,000 clones, with 80% to 90% observed a single time. Looked up from germline, CDR1 is ENHRY and CDR2 is SYGVKD. V shed 4 bases, J shed 0 bases, and the junction held 3 bases outside the gene matches. The CDR3 has 14 residues. Source material: peripheral blood. The chain has TRBV10-3 and TRBJ2-7; 7 bases are a match to TRBD1. This TCR came from a woman aged 45-65 years who had recovered from COVID-19. The CDR3 nucleotides read TGTGCCATCAGTGCAACAGGGGTCTCCTACGAGCAGTACTTC. Its translation is CAISATGVSYEQYF.